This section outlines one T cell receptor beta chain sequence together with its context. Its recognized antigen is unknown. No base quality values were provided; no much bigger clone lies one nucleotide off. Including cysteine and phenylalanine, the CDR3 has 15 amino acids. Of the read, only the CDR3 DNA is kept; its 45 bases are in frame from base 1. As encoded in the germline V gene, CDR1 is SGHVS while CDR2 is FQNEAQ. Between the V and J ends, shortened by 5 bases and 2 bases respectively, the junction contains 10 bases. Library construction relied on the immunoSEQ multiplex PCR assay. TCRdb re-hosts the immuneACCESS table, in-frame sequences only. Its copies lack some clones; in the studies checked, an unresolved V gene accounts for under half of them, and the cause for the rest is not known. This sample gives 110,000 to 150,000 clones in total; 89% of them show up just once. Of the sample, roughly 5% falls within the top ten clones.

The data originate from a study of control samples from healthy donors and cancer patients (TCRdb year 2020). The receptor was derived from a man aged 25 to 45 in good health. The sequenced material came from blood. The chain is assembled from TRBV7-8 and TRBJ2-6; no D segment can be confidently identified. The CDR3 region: CASSVGNAGANVLTF. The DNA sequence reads TGTGCCAGCAGCGTAGGGAACGCTGGGGCCAACGTCCTGACTTTC. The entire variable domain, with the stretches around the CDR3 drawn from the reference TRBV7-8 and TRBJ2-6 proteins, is GAGVSQSPRYKVAKRGQDVALRCDPISGHVSLFWYQQALGQGPEFLTYFQNEAQLDKSGLPSDRFFAERPEGSVSTLKIQRTQQEDSAVYLCASSVGNAGANVLTFGAGSRLTVL.